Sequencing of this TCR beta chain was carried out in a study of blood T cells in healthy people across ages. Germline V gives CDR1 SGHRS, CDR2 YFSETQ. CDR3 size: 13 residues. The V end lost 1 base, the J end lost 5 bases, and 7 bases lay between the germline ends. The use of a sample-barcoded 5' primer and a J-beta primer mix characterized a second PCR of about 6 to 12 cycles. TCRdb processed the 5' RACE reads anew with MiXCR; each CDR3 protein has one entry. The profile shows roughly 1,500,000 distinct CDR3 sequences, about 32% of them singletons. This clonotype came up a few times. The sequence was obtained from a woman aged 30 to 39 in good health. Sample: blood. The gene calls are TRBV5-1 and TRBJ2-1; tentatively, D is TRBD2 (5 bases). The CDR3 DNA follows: TGCGCCAGCAGCTTGAAAGCGGACAATGAGCAGTTCTTC. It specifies CASSLKADNEQFF.